The T cell receptor beta chain described here comes from a study of response to subunit inactivated influenza vaccine. A few counts support this clonotype. Antigen unknown. TCRdb reprocessed the RT-PCR reads via MiXCR and lists one record per CDR3 protein. Of more than 550,000 distinct CDR3 sequences detected, about 11% appear once; the ten largest clones hold 10%. Study-wide results and limits: Only a handful of new T cells, the authors suggested, are recruited with each seasonal influenza vaccination.

The sequence derives from a man in his fifties or sixties who received an inactivated influenza vaccine. The starting material was PBMCs from blood, obtained on the day of vaccination.

Here the CDR3 DNA reads TGTGCCAGCAGCTTGGGACTGACTAATGAAAAACTGTTTTTT. Encoded protein: CASSLGLTNEKLFF. This chain links TRBV5-5 with TRBJ1-4; D not certain. V lost 0 bases to trimming and J lost 2 bases, with 5 bases between them. This CDR3 spans 14 amino acids. CDR1 and CDR2 (germline): SGHKS, YYEKEE (reference sequence).